Detailed here is one T cell receptor beta chain. Its antigen is unknown. Per germline, CDR1 LGHNT and CDR2 FRNRAP. This CDR3 spans 14 amino acids. Trimming removed 2 bases from V and 7 bases from J, with 11 bases in between. Time point defined: week 35, safety follow-up. Vaccinated patients received 300 ug of mutant IDH1 20-mer peptide per dose, with topical imiquimod. Produced via immunoSEQ multiplex PCR; TCRdb's table is partial and in-frame only. The sample has 40,000 to 55,000 clones, approximately 79% seen once; the top ten hold approximately 6.3%. The data are from a study of a mutant IDH1 vaccine in newly diagnosed glioma. As for the study in general: There were roughly 60% males and approximately 38% females among treated patients, whose mean age was approximately 38 years.

This TCR was recovered from a middle-aged man with glioma. Sequencing used PBMCs, obtained from a glioma patient whose treatment included an IDH1 peptide vaccine. The V call is TRBV12-5, the J call TRBJ2-2, with D unclear. The CDR3 protein is CASGLTSRDGELFF. The CDR3, as DNA: TGTGCTAGTGGTTTGACGAGCCGAGACGGGGAGCTGTTTTTT.